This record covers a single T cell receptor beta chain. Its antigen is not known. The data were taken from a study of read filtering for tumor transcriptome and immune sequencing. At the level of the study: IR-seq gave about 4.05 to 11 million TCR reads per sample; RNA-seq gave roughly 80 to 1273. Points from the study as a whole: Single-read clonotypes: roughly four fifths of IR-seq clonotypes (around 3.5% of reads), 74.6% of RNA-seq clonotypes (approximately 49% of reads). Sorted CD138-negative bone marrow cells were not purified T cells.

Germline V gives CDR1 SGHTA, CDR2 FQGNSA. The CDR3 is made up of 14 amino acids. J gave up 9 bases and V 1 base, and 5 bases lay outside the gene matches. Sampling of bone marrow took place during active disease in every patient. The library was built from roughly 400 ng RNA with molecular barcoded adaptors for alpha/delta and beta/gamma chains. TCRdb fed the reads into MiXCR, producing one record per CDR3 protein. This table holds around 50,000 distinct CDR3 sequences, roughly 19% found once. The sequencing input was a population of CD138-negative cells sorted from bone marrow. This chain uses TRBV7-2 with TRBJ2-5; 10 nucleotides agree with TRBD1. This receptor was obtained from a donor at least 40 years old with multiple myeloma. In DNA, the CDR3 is TGTGCCAGCAGCTTAGTCGGACAGGGGGAGGCCCAGTACTTC. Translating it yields CASSLVGQGEAQYF.